This note documents a single TCR beta chain sequence. The clone's antigen remains unknown. No clone much larger than this one lies a single base away; base qualities are absent. The data are from a study of Tregs in tolerant kidney transplant recipients (dated by TCRdb to the late 2010s). For context, the study as a whole: TCRbeta sequencing was used in the study to identify donor-specific regulatory T cells before combined kidney and bone marrow transplantation, and the identified cells were then tracked after transplant.

For TCRbeta CDR3 sequencing, genomic DNA from the sorted cells was extracted using the QIAGEN DNeasy Blood and Tissue Kit. Through immunoSEQ, high-throughput TCRbeta CDR3 sequencing was done commercially, including PCR amplification with internal controls and bias correction. Processing in the source paper ran as follows. Unique productive TCRbeta sequences were defined by CDR3 nucleotide sequence where primers matched, otherwise by CDR3 amino acid sequence with Vbeta and Jbeta genes. Sorting error was corrected by removing sequences shared between sorted populations at a frequency ratio of 2:1 or less, and the remaining shared sequences were assigned to the higher population. Donor-reactive sequences were defined as at least 5-fold expanded in CFSE-low cells versus unstimulated cells, with frequency of at least 0.01% in CFSE-low cells. Jensen-Shannon divergence calculated on the top 100 TCRbeta sequences ranked by frequency was used to measure repertoire divergence. For any sample with multiple sequencing runs, sorting error was corrected in each run separately before the runs were pooled. The table comes from immuneACCESS by way of TCRdb, which keeps in-frame sequences with V and J called. Part of the clones is missing from these tables; in studies checked, under half for an unresolved V gene and the rest for unknown reasons. Clone size and the V and J calls come from that table; the DNA yielded D and trimming. Present in this sample are about 50,000 clones, roughly nine tenths of which were seen just once. 15% to 19% of the sample is held by the ten biggest clonotypes.

The transplants used related donors with nonmyeloablative bone marrow transplantation, and mixed chimerism in the human trials was transient. Thawed PBMCs were FACS-sorted into unstimulated Tregs (CD4+CD25+CD127-), CD4+ non-Tregs (CD4+CD25-), CD4 cells and CD8 cells. The patients were a handful of recipients of combined kidney and bone marrow transplants from the ITN036ST trial, and samples were available only for these trial subjects. Healthy control blood was separated into PBMCs by Ficoll density gradient and cryopreserved, and patient PBMCs were collected both before and after transplant. Results and caveats for the whole study, not just this receptor: Because the PCR primers were changed over time for some patients, nucleotide-level comparison could not be performed across the samples from those patients. In tolerant patients, donor-specific Tregs expanded more than Tregs overall, which suggests antigen-driven rather than nonspecific expansion. The study was constrained by small patient numbers, and validation of the findings is required in larger populations and under other immunosuppression protocols. Expanding Tregs with activated donor B cells appeared to identify the most biologically relevant and donor-specific TCRbeta repertoire. Although technical replication error seemed to be minimal, the question of biological reproducibility was not addressed directly.

Compared with germline, V lacks 1 base and J lacks 7 bases; bases without a gene match: 5. CDR1 is given as SGHDT and CDR2 as YYEEEE, both from the germline V gene. The CDR3 goes from the cysteine to the phenylalanine over 16 residues. Kept here is only the CDR3 DNA, which spans 48 bases and is read in frame from base 1. The sequence joins TRBV5-6 to TRBJ1-6, and TRBD1 aligns with 10 junction nucleotides. The TCR sequence derives from a human patient who received a combined kidney and bone marrow transplant. It is possible that, after a transplant, some T cells come from the graft donor. The sequences come from CD8+ T cells from blood (PBMCs), collected 12 months after the transplant. The nucleotide sequence reads as follows: TGTGCCAGCAGCTTGCCGTCGGACAGGGGGAATTCACCCCTCCACTTT. It encodes CASSLPSDRGNSPLHF.